The present TCR beta chain was sequenced within a study of shared clonotypes between healthy human individuals. Study-level results: Clonotypes shared by all four sorted-subset donors had higher generation probabilities than non-shared clonotypes. With few donors, the genetic and exposure-history diversity represented was limited.

Assay used: immunoSEQ multiplex PCR; TCRdb lists only in-frame clones, some missing. The data show millions of clones, under 95% seen once. The naive CD8 population came from CD45RO-negative cells selected for CCR7, without terminally differentiated effector memory CD45RA+ cells. Every contributor of samples was a Caucasian grown-up residing in Nashville, Tennessee. Germline V gene sequence: CDR1 MNHEY, CDR2 SVGAGI. Trimming removed 3 bases at V and 6 bases at J, with 8 bases between. The CDR3 runs 12 residues. With respect to this clone: Its antigen is still unknown.

The receptor was derived from a man aged 18 to 35 in good health. Some clones in this sample may be carry-over from other donors' samples. This rearrangement joins TRBV6-5 to TRBJ1-1; tentative D call: TRBD1 (5 bases). The sample was naive CD8+ T cells from PBMCs. The CDR3 region is CASSYGAAEAFF. As DNA, the CDR3 is TGTGCCAGCAGTTATGGGGCTGCTGAAGCTTTCTTT.